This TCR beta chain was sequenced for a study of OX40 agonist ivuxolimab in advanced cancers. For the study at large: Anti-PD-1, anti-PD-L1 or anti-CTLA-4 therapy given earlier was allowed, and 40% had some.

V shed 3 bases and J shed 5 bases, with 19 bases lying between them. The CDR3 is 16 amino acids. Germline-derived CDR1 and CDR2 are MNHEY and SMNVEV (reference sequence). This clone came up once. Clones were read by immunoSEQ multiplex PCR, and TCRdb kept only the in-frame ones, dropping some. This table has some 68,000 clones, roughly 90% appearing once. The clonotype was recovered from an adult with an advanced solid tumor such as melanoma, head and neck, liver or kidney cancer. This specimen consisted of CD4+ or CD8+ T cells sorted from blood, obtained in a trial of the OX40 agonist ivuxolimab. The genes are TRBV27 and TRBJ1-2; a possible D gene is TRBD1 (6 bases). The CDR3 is CASSFVHQGFSYGYTF. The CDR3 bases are TGTGCCAGCAGTTTCGTCCATCAGGGGTTTTCTTATGGCTACACCTTC.